Presented here are 17 T cell receptor beta chains from one specimen sequenced in a study of control samples from healthy donors and cancer patients. Method: immunoSEQ multiplex PCR; TCRdb's copy keeps in-frame clones and lacks some. This table has 90,000 to 100,000 clones, 88% appearing once. Material: blood. The source is a woman aged 70-85 years in good health.

The V gene is TRBV28, the J gene TRBJ1-5; D might be TRBD1 (5 bases). The CDR3 sequence is 15 residues long. Between the trimmed V and J ends, which lost 7 bases and 2 bases, there was a span of 15 bases. Germline CDR1 and CDR2: MDHEN and SYDVKM. The CDR3 DNA reads TGTGCCAGCACTCCTAATGTGGGGGGCAATCAGCCCCAGCATTTT. Translation gives CASTPNVGGNQPQHF.

The chain carries TRBV5-1 and TRBJ1-3; no firm D call. V lost 0 bases, J lost 2 bases, and 9 bases lay in between. The CDR3 totals 15 residues. CDR1 and CDR2 from the germline V gene are SGHRS and YFSETQ. The CDR3 DNA sequence: TGCGCCAGCAGCTTGGACGGGGTCCCTGGAAACACCATATATTTT. This codes for CASSLDGVPGNTIYF.

The gene calls are TRBV6-7 and TRBJ1-3; D remains unclear. TRBV6-7 is labeled an ORF, and its function is uncertain. The CDR3 is made up of 16 amino acids. V lost 0 bases to trimming and J lost 5 bases, with 14 bases between them. The CDR3 DNA is TGTGCCAGCAGTTACTCACCCGATTCTGTTAGAAACACCATATATTTT. It is translated as CASSYSPDSVRNTIYF.

This clone was counted once. V gene TRBV3-1 (or the pseudogene TRBV3-2) combines with J gene TRBJ2-1; 11 bases map to TRBD2. CDR3 length: 16 amino acids. V dropped 3 bases and J dropped 5; count of bases not matched to a gene: 6. Germline lookup yields CDR1 LGHDT and CDR2 YNNKEL (reference sequence). CDR3 in DNA: TGTGCCAGCAGCCAGGATGGACTAGCGGGTGACAATGAGCAGTTCTTC. Amino acid sequence: CASSQDGLAGDNEQFF.

This chain links TRBV7-3 with TRBJ2-7; 8 bases are a match to TRBD2. Germline CDR1 SGHTA, CDR2 FQGTGA. Trimming cost V 5 bases and J 0 bases; bases outside gene matches: 3. The CDR3 contains 14 residues. DNA for the CDR3: TGTGCCAGCAGCCTCAGCGGGGGCTCCTACGAGCAGTACTTC. This encodes CASSLSGGSYEQYF.

As to this clone: This sample includes further DNA sequences coding for the same CDR3. The J gene is TRBJ1-1, the V gene TRBV27; TRBD1 matches at 11 bases. There are 14 residues in the CDR3. The germline V gene encodes CDR1 MNHEY and CDR2 SMNVEV (reference sequence). Trimming took 3 bases from V and 4 from J; bases not matched to a gene: 1. CDR3: CASSLGTGGTEAFF. The CDR3 DNA reads TGTGCCAGCAGTTTGGGGACAGGGGGCACTGAAGCTTTCTTT.

This clone was counted a few times. The V gene is TRBV2, the J gene TRBJ1-2; D remains unclear. Trimming cost V 2 bases and J 4 bases, with 11 bases left between them. The CDR3 is 14 residues long. CDR1 is SNHLY and CDR2 is FYNNEI in the germline V gene. The CDR3 is CASSEWQESYGYTF. The CDR3, as DNA: TGTGCCAGCAGTGAATGGCAGGAGAGCTATGGCTACACCTTC. The full variable domain, its missing parts supplied by reference TRBV2 and TRBJ1-2, is EPEVTQTPSHQVTQMGQEVILRCVPISNHLYFYWYRQILGQKVEFLVSFYNNEISEKSEIFDDQFSVERPDGSNFTLKIRSTKLEDSAMYFCASSEWQESYGYTFGSGTRLTVV.

The chain is built from TRBV7-6 and TRBJ2-1; 7 bases line up with TRBD1. Germline V lookup: CDR1 SGHVS, CDR2 FNYEAQ. The length of the CDR3 is 16 residues. V lost 2 bases and J lost 7; bases outside the gene matches: 11. The CDR3: CASSLIPGGIRNEQFF. The CDR3 DNA is TGTGCCAGCAGCTTAATTCCAGGGGGTATTAGGAATGAGCAGTTCTTC.

A few counts support this clone. The chain employs TRBV3-1 (or the pseudogene TRBV3-2) and TRBJ1-1, with D perhaps matching TRBD1 (5 bases). Trimming took 4 bases from V and 0 from J, leaving 12 bases between them. Germline CDR1 is LGHDT and CDR2 is YNNKEL (reference sequence). The CDR3 length is 15 residues. The CDR3 DNA follows: TGTGCCAGCAGCCCCTGGGGGGGAGTGAACACTGAAGCTTTCTTT. The encoded protein is CASSPWGGVNTEAFF.

The chain recombines TRBV30 with TRBJ1-6, with D perhaps TRBD1 (5 bases). This CDR3 is built from 13 residues. Trimming left V 0 bases short and J 10 bases short, with 10 bases between. Germline CDR1 reads GTSNPN; CDR2 reads SVGIG (reference sequence). The CDR3 nucleotides are TGTGCCTGGAGTGTAGCCAGGGAATCACCCCTCCACTTT. This gives the protein CAWSVARESPLHF. Full variable domain (remainder filled in from reference TRBV30 and TRBJ1-6): SQTIHQWPATLVQPVGSPLSLECTVEGTSNPNLYWYRQAAGRGLQLLFYSVGIGQISSEVPQNLSASRPQDRQFILSSKKLLLSDSGFYLCAWSVARESPLHFGNGTRLTVT.

This sequence joins TRBV5-1 and TRBJ1-6, with no clear D. The CDR3 is 15 amino acids. CDR1 SGHRS and CDR2 YFSETQ come from the germline V gene. V lost 0 bases to trimming and J lost 13 bases, with 17 bases between them. This CDR3 is CASSLEGQVEQPLHF. CDR3 coding DNA: TGCGCCAGCAGCTTGGAAGGGCAGGTCGAACAGCCCCTCCACTTT.

The chain uses TRBV5-1 and TRBJ1-1, with D unclear. CDR3 length equals 13 residues. With 4 bases removed from V and 2 bases from J, the gap between germline ends came to 9 bases. Germline CDR1 reads SGHRS; CDR2 reads YFSETQ. CDR3 sequence reads: CASSPQDNTEAFF. CDR3 coding DNA: TGCGCCAGCAGCCCCCAGGATAACACTGAAGCTTTCTTT.

The rearrangement links TRBV5-4 to TRBJ2-1, with 8 bases matching TRBD1. CDR3 size: 15 residues. Germline V gene data show CDR1 as SGHNT and CDR2 as YYREEE (reference sequence). Losses at the gene ends were 4 bases for V and 7 bases for J; bases not matched to a gene: 10. CDR3 sequence: CASSLDRVSQNEQFF. CDR3 nucleotides: TGTGCCAGCAGCCTGGACAGGGTTTCACAAAATGAGCAGTTCTTC. The whole variable domain, remainder taken from reference TRBV5-4 and TRBJ2-1, is ETGVTQSPTHLIKTRGQQVTLRCSSQSGHNTVSWYQQALGQGPQFIFQYYREEENGRGNFPPRFSGLQFPNYSSELNVNALELDDSALYLCASSLDRVSQNEQFFGPGTRLTVL.

The J gene is TRBJ2-2, the V gene TRBV2, with D possibly TRBD2 on 7 matching bases. Deletions cut 1 base from V and 2 bases from J, with 14 bases between. The CDR3 totals 17 residues. From germline, CDR1 is SNHLY and CDR2 FYNNEI. This chain's CDR3 is CASSEVVGGPNTGELFF. The DNA of the CDR3 is TGTGCCAGCAGTGAAGTAGTCGGGGGGCCTAACACCGGGGAGCTGTTTTTT.

Comment on this clone: Other DNA sequences in the same sample also yield this CDR3. The rearrangement links TRBV7-8 to TRBJ2-1; TRBD2 agrees at 12 bases. The length of the CDR3 is 16 residues. V gave up 5 bases and J gave up 7 bases; unmatched junction bases: 9. Germline-derived CDR1 and CDR2 are SGHVS and FQNEAQ. The DNA of the CDR3 is TGTGCCAGCAGCCCGCCTGGACTAGCGGGACGGAATGAGCAGTTCTTC. Amino acids: CASSPPGLAGRNEQFF.

The chain links TRBV30 to TRBJ2-5, with D maybe TRBD1 (6 bases). The CDR3 is 13 residues long. Per the germline V gene, CDR1 is GTSNPN and CDR2 is SVGIG (reference sequence). V was shortened by 5 bases and J by 1 base, with 11 bases between the two germline ends. This chain's CDR3 is CAWLGHSQETQYF. For the CDR3, the DNA is TGTGCCTGGCTGGGACACAGCCAAGAGACCCAGTACTTC.

V and J are TRBV5-1 and TRBJ2-7; 8 nucleotides match TRBD2. Germline V gene sequence: CDR1 SGHRS, CDR2 YFSETQ. This CDR3 has 17 amino acids. The V and J ends lost 4 bases and 0 bases, in that order; junction bases with no gene match: 12. The CDR3 coding sequence is TGCGCCAGCAGCGCGGCGGGGGGTCCCAGGAGCTCCTACGAGCAGTACTTC. Encoded protein: CASSAAGGPRSSYEQYF.